This T cell receptor (beta chain) was recovered during a study of T cell responses to AZD1222 COVID-19 vaccine. Sequenced by immunoSEQ multiplex PCR; TCRdb stores in-frame clones only, minus some. Of fewer than 150,000 clones listed, around 86% were seen once; the top ten hold approximately 1.2%. Material: peripheral blood, obtained on day 0 of AZD1222 vaccination. This clonotype originated in an adult in good health.

As DNA, the CDR3 is TGTGCCACCAGCAGAGGGTCCCCAATTGCAACTAATGAAAAACTGTTTTTT. Protein sequence: CATSRGSPIATNEKLFF. The genes are TRBV15 and TRBJ1-4, with no clear D. This CDR3 spans 17 amino acids. Trimming shortened V by 1 base and J by 0 bases, and 12 bases separated the two germline ends. CDR1 is LNHNV and CDR2 is YYDKDF in the germline V gene (reference sequence).